This entry lists 21 T cell receptor beta chains sequenced from one sample in a study of blood T cell repertoires in COVID-19. Sequencing used immunoSEQ multiplex PCR; TCRdb keeps in-frame clones, though not all of them. The sample lists around 160,000 clones, 70% to 90% occurring once. Input material: peripheral blood. These receptors were taken from a woman aged 60 to 75 with COVID-19, enrolled during active disease.

This clone was detected only a few times. V and J are TRBV24-1 and TRBJ2-1, with D possibly being TRBD1 (5 bases). V gave up 3 bases and J gave up 2 bases, with 10 bases separating them. The germline gives CDR1 KGHDR, CDR2 SFDVKD. The CDR3 runs 15 residues. CDR3 loop: CATSDGANTYNEQFF. CDR3 nucleotides: TGTGCCACCAGTGATGGGGCTAATACCTACAATGAGCAGTTCTTC.

The rearrangement uses TRBV30 and TRBJ1-1; D call uncertain. CDR1 is GTSNPN and CDR2 is SVGIG in the germline V gene (reference sequence). V was clipped by 0 bases and J by 4 bases, with 9 bases between them. This CDR3 contains 13 residues. CDR3 sequence reads: CAWSVEEGTEAFF. DNA of the CDR3: TGTGCCTGGAGTGTGGAGGAGGGCACTGAAGCTTTCTTT.

This rearrangement joins TRBV2 to TRBJ1-2; no definite D call. Germline lookup yields CDR1 SNHLY and CDR2 FYNNEI. Trimming stripped 3 bases from V and 0 bases from J, with 5 bases between. This CDR3 is 13 amino acids long. The chain's CDR3 is CASSEAANYGYTF. In nucleotides, the CDR3 is TGTGCCAGCAGTGAGGCGGCTAACTATGGCTACACCTTC.

The rearrangement uses TRBV3-1 (or the pseudogene TRBV3-2) and TRBJ2-3; 8 bases agree with TRBD2. Germline CDR1 is LGHDT and CDR2 is YNNKEL (reference sequence). V lost 5 bases, J lost 8 bases, and 12 bases stayed unmatched. The length of the CDR3 is 15 residues. CDR3 DNA sequence: TGTGCCAGCAGCGCGACTAGCGCGGCTCTGGGTACGCAGTATTTT. Its protein product is CASSATSAALGTQYF.

The rearrangement links TRBV19 to TRBJ1-6, with D tentatively TRBD1 (5 bases). CDR1 is LNHDA, CDR2 SQIVND, per germline (reference sequence). This CDR3 has 15 amino acids. V was shortened by 5 bases and J by 6 bases, with 14 bases between the two germline ends. CDR3: CASSPSGGSNSPLHF. Here the CDR3 DNA reads TGTGCCAGTAGTCCGTCGGGGGGATCTAATTCACCCCTCCACTTT.

A few counts support this clone. The chain links TRBV6-5 to TRBJ1-1; no clear D gene. The CDR3 is made up of 16 amino acids. The germline V gene encodes CDR1 MNHEY and CDR2 SVGAGI. V lost 0 bases and J lost 0, with 11 bases in between. The CDR3 protein is CASSYSRGPLNTEAFF. The DNA of the CDR3 is TGTGCCAGCAGTTACTCGAGAGGGCCGCTGAACACTGAAGCTTTCTTT.

The rearrangement joins TRBV7-3 to TRBJ2-3; 7 bases match TRBD1. Germline V CDR1 and CDR2: SGHTA, FQGTGA. The CDR3 consists of 15 residues. The V and J ends lost 1 base and 4 bases, in that order; junction bases with no gene match: 5. This chain's CDR3 is CASSLSRTGPDTQYF. The CDR3 coding sequence is TGTGCCAGCAGCTTAAGCCGGACAGGACCAGATACGCAGTATTTT. Full variable domain (rest looked up from reference TRBV7-3 and TRBJ2-3): GAGVSQTPSNKVTEKGKYVELRCDPISGHTALYWYRQSLGQGPEFLIYFQGTGAADDSGLPNDRFFAVRPEGSVSTLKIQRTERGDSAVYLCASSLSRTGPDTQYFGPGTRLTVL.

The V call is TRBV28, the J call TRBJ1-2; no reliable D call. Germline loops: CDR1 MDHEN, CDR2 SYDVKM. V was clipped by 7 bases and J by 4 bases, with 22 bases between them. This CDR3 region has 16 residues. CDR3 bases: TGTGCCAGCATCCAAGAAGGTAGCATGGGAGGCTATGGCTACACCTTC. It encodes CASIQEGSMGGYGYTF.

The V call is TRBV7-9, the J call TRBJ1-2; 8 nucleotides agree with TRBD1. Germline V gives CDR1 SEHNR, CDR2 FQNEAQ (reference sequence). CDR3 size: 15 residues. Unmatched junction bases numbered 10, after V lost 4 bases and J lost 6 bases. DNA of the CDR3: TGTGCCAGCAGCTACTCAGGGGGCGGTGTCGATGGCTACACCTTC. Translating it yields CASSYSGGGVDGYTF.

J is TRBJ2-1 and V is TRBV6-4, with 9 bases fitting TRBD2. The V segment lost 2 bases and the J segment 6 bases; nucleotides outside the gene matches: 5. Germline CDR1 and CDR2: MRHNA and SNTAGT. CDR3 size: 15 residues. CDR3 sequence reads: CASSDDSGGFNEQFF. The DNA of the CDR3 is TGTGCCAGCAGTGACGACAGCGGGGGGTTCAATGAGCAGTTCTTC.

The chain recombines TRBV7-2 with TRBJ1-6, with D uncertain. CDR3 length: 18 residues. CDR1 and CDR2 (germline): SGHTA, FQGNSA. Deletions cut 0 bases from V and 3 bases from J, with 15 bases between. CDR3: CASSLAFETNDYNSPLHF. CDR3 sequence (DNA): TGTGCCAGCAGCTTAGCGTTTGAGACTAACGACTATAATTCACCCCTCCACTTT.

This chain uses TRBV20-1 with TRBJ2-5, with unresolved D. V was pared by 3 bases and J by 5 bases, with 13 bases between. This CDR3 has 13 residues. In germline, CDR1 is DFQATT, CDR2 SNEGSKA (reference sequence). The DNA of the CDR3 is TGCAGTGCTAGTCTGGTCCCCGGTGAGACCCAGTACTTC. Translation gives CSASLVPGETQYF.

This chain links TRBV10-3 with TRBJ1-2; 7 nucleotides line up with TRBD1. The V gene's germline CDR1 is ENHRY and CDR2 SYGVKD. The CDR3 sequence is 22 residues long. Trimming cost V 8 bases and J 2 bases; bases outside gene matches: 32. The CDR3 DNA is TGTGCCATCTCAGAAAATCCGGGACAGCGGGCTCCCACTCAATCAAAGAACTATGGCTACACCTTC. It specifies CAISENPGQRAPTQSKNYGYTF.

The rearrangement uses TRBV25-1 and TRBJ2-7; unclear D gene. The ends were cut back, 5 bases at V and 2 bases at J, with 4 bases in the middle. Germline CDR1 is MGHDK and CDR2 is SYGVNS. This CDR3 contains 11 residues. The CDR3 DNA sequence: TGTGCCAGCAGTCTAACCTACGAGCAGTACTTC. Its protein product is CASSLTYEQYF.

The J gene is TRBJ1-2, the V gene TRBV7-3; 8 bases map to TRBD1. J lost 8 bases, V lost 4 bases, and 6 bases had no gene match. The germline V gene encodes CDR1 SGHTA and CDR2 FQGTGA. CDR3 length: 13 amino acids. CDR3 protein: CASSSGGAEGYTF. As DNA, the CDR3 is TGTGCCAGCAGCTCAGGGGGCGCGGAGGGCTACACCTTC.

This sequence joins TRBV2 and TRBJ1-1; TRBD1 might be the D (5 bases). Trimming removed 6 bases at V and 11 bases at J, with 10 bases between. CDR1 and CDR2 from the germline V gene are SNHLY and FYNNEI. The length of the CDR3 is 10 residues. The CDR3 region has the DNA TGTGCCAGCAGAGGGGTAGGGGCTTTCTTT. Its translation: CASRGVGAFF.

The V and J genes are TRBV7-6 and TRBJ2-5; 9 bases are a match to TRBD2. The CDR3 is 16 residues long. V was pared by 3 bases and J by 5 bases, with 10 bases of the junction left unmatched. CDR1 and CDR2 from the germline V gene are SGHVS and FNYEAQ. The CDR3 spells CASSFSAGLARETQYF. The CDR3 coding sequence is TGTGCCAGCAGCTTTAGTGCGGGACTAGCTAGGGAGACCCAGTACTTC.

CDR3 sequence reads: CASSPLGTGYNEQFF. DNA of the CDR3: TGTGCCAGCTCACCGCTGGGGACAGGCTACAATGAGCAGTTCTTC. The chain combines TRBV18 with TRBJ2-1; 8 positions agree with TRBD1. The CDR3 is 15 residues long. Per the germline V gene, CDR1 is KGHSH and CDR2 is LQKENI. Losses at the gene ends were 3 bases for V and 3 bases for J; bases not matched to a gene: 4.

The chain recombines TRBV6-5 with TRBJ1-5; TRBD1 is a possible D gene (5 bases). Trimming took off 0 bases at V and 4 bases at J, with 10 bases between the two ends. This CDR3 contains 15 residues. Germline-derived CDR1 and CDR2 are MNHEY and SVGAGI. CDR3 sequence reads: CASSYSIGANQPQHF. CDR3 coding DNA: TGTGCCAGCAGTTACTCGATAGGGGCGAATCAGCCCCAGCATTTT.

The chain uses TRBV27 and TRBJ1-2; 9 nucleotides line up with TRBD1. Germline V gene sequence: CDR1 MNHEY, CDR2 SMNVEV (reference sequence). V gave up 2 bases and J gave up 5 bases; unmatched junction bases: 12. The CDR3 consists of 17 residues. For the CDR3, the DNA is TGTGCCAGCAGTTTACATTCATCGCGCGGACAGGGGTATGGCTACACCTTC. The encoded protein is CASSLHSSRGQGYGYTF.

The chain links TRBV5-1 to TRBJ2-1, with 10 nucleotides matching TRBD1. The V and J ends lost 2 bases and 2 bases, in that order; junction bases with no gene match: 7. Looked up from germline, CDR1 is SGHRS and CDR2 is YFSETQ. The CDR3 covers 17 residues. CDR3 residues: CASSLGDRGTAYNEQFF. The CDR3 DNA follows: TGCGCCAGCAGCTTAGGGGACAGGGGAACCGCCTACAATGAGCAGTTCTTC. Complete variable domain (other parts from reference TRBV5-1 and TRBJ2-1): KAGVTQTPRYLIKTRGQQVTLSCSPISGHRSVSWYQQTPGQGLQFLFEYFSETQRNKGNFPGRFSGRQFSNSRSEMNVSTLELGDSALYLCASSLGDRGTAYNEQFFGPGTRLTVL.